Each of the 20 T cell receptor beta chains below was sequenced from the same sample in a study of T cells after yellow fever vaccination. TCRdb recomputed calls from the 5' RACE reads with MiXCR, one row per CDR3 protein. Of hundreds of thousands of distinct CDR3 sequences in the sample, roughly 20% are singletons; the top ten hold roughly a sixth. The source material was PBMCs, sampled before the yellow fever booster vaccination. The receptors were gathered from a man aged 18 to 30 who received the YFV17D yellow fever vaccine.

This sequence joins TRBV11-2 and TRBJ2-3, with 8 bases matching TRBD2. J gave up 0 bases and V 2 bases, and 7 bases lay outside the gene matches. The CDR3 has 17 amino acids. From germline, CDR1 is SGHAT and CDR2 FQNNGV. The CDR3 DNA reads TGTGCCAGCAGCTTAACGCCCGGGGGGGTAAGCACAGATACGCAGTATTTT. Translation: CASSLTPGGVSTDTQYF.

V gene TRBV4-3 combines with J gene TRBJ2-5; 7 bases align to TRBD1. CDR1 is LGHNA and CDR2 is YSLEER in the germline V gene. V was clipped by 1 base and J by 4 bases; unmatched bases: 12. The CDR3 has 17 residues. The CDR3 sequence is CASSQGVRGRVGETQYF. CDR3 sequence (DNA): TGCGCCAGCAGCCAAGGTGTGAGGGGGCGAGTTGGAGAGACCCAGTACTTC.

V is TRBV5-1 and J is TRBJ2-3; D is ambiguous. Between the trimmed V and J ends, which lost 0 bases and 6 bases, there was a span of 17 bases. This CDR3 has 16 residues. CDR1 SGHRS and CDR2 YFSETQ come from the germline V gene. The CDR3 loop is CASSLARTWLEDTQYF. The CDR3 DNA sequence: TGCGCCAGCAGCTTGGCGCGCACCTGGCTTGAGGATACGCAGTATTTT.

J is TRBJ1-1 and V is TRBV10-3; D is uncertain. The germline CDR1 and CDR2 sequences are ENHRY and SYGVKD. There are 11 residues in the CDR3. V lost 6 bases, J lost 4 bases, and 6 bases lay in between. The DNA for the CDR3 is TGTGCCATCAGGACGGGCACTGAAGCTTTCTTT. As protein: CAIRTGTEAFF.

The chain couples TRBV19 to TRBJ2-6; D remains unclear. V gave up 10 bases and J gave up 1 base, with 8 bases separating them. The length of the CDR3 is 13 residues. CDR1 LNHDA and CDR2 SQIVND come from the germline V gene (reference sequence). Written as DNA, the CDR3 is TGTGCCACCACGAATTCTGGGGCCAACGTCCTGACTTTC. This sequence encodes CATTNSGANVLTF.

This chain connects TRBV27 to TRBJ2-2; D is uncertain. CDR1 is MNHEY and CDR2 is SMNVEV in the germline V gene (reference sequence). The CDR3 is made up of 11 amino acids. Trimming took off 8 bases at V and 7 bases at J, with 8 bases between the two ends. CDR3 loop: CASGPYGELFF. The CDR3 DNA follows: TGTGCCAGCGGACCATACGGGGAGCTGTTTTTT.

This clonotype has more than one count but fewer than ten. This rearrangement joins TRBV2 to TRBJ2-5; D is ambiguous. Per the germline V gene, CDR1 is SNHLY and CDR2 is FYNNEI. V shed 2 bases and J shed 1 base, with 5 bases lying between them. The CDR3 spans 13 residues. CDR3 nucleotide sequence: TGTGCCAGCAGTGAAATCTTCCAAGAGACCCAGTACTTC. It specifies CASSEIFQETQYF.

This chain links TRBV2 with TRBJ2-7; D call uncertain. Trimming cost V 8 bases and J 6 bases, with 20 bases left between them. CDR3 length equals 14 residues. Germline-derived CDR1 and CDR2 are SNHLY and FYNNEI. The CDR3 region has the DNA TGTGCCAGCTCCCTCACGGCAGCCTATACCGAGCAGTACGTC. Encoded protein: CASSLTAAYTEQYV.

In its sample, this clonotype was seen a few times. V is TRBV4-1 and J is TRBJ2-1; perhaps TRBD1 as D (5 bases). V lost 1 base to trimming and J lost 14 bases, with 15 bases between them. The CDR3 is 13 amino acids. Germline V gene sequence: CDR1 MGHRA, CDR2 YSYEKL. The CDR3 coding sequence is TGCGCCAGCAGCCAAGTAAGAGACAGATGGGAGTTCTTC. It yields the protein CASSQVRDRWEFF.

This clonotype came up many times. This chain links TRBV5-5 with TRBJ2-3; D gene ambiguous. Germline loops: CDR1 SGHKS, CDR2 YYEKEE (reference sequence). The CDR3 runs 12 residues. The V and J ends lost 5 bases and 6 bases respectively, with 10 bases between them. The CDR3 sequence: CASRRLADTQYF. The CDR3 DNA reads as TGTGCCAGCAGAAGATTGGCGGATACGCAGTATTTT.

The chain combines TRBV19 with TRBJ2-2; no clear D gene. The germline V and J ends were trimmed by 8 bases and 1 base, with 11 bases remaining between them. Germline V gene lookup returns CDR1 LNHDA and CDR2 SQIVND (reference sequence). The CDR3 runs 14 residues. The CDR3 spells CASELWGNTGELFF. CDR3 nucleotides: TGTGCCAGTGAGTTGTGGGGGAACACCGGGGAGCTGTTTTTT.

In this sample, this clonotype turned up many times. The chain is built from TRBV24-1 and TRBJ1-2, with D perhaps TRBD1 (5 bases). Germline values: CDR1 KGHDR, CDR2 SFDVKD. This CDR3 has 13 amino acids. V gave up 3 bases and J gave up 8 bases, with 12 bases separating them. CDR3 sequence (DNA): TGTGCCACCAGTGATCGGTGGGGGGACGGCTACACCTTC. Encoded protein: CATSDRWGDGYTF.

This clonotype appeared many times. This rearrangement joins TRBV9 to TRBJ1-4, with TRBD1 identical over 7 bases. Unmatched junction bases numbered 6, after V lost 0 bases and J lost 7 bases. Looked up from germline, CDR1 is SGDLS and CDR2 is YYNGEE. CDR3 length: 15 amino acids. CDR3: CASSVAQGLGEKLFF. The CDR3 DNA sequence: TGTGCCAGCAGCGTAGCACAGGGGCTCGGTGAAAAACTGTTTTTT.

In its sample, this clonotype was seen a few times. The chain employs TRBV4-3 and TRBJ1-1, with D hard to call. The CDR3 spans 15 residues. V lost 4 bases and J lost 5, with 17 bases in between. In germline, CDR1 is LGHNA, CDR2 YSLEER. DNA for the CDR3: TGCGCCAGCAGCCGAGACCTTGCGGGCGCGACTGAAGCTTTCTTT. Amino acids: CASSRDLAGATEAFF.

The V gene is TRBV7-9, the J gene TRBJ2-7; perhaps TRBD1 as D (6 bases). The CDR3 extends over 14 amino acids. The V gene's germline CDR1 is SEHNR and CDR2 FQNEAQ (reference sequence). The ends were cut back, 5 bases at V and 5 bases at J, with 16 bases in the middle. In nucleotides, the CDR3 is TGTGCCAGCAGCATGACCGGGACATCCCACGAGCAGTACGTC. Its protein product is CASSMTGTSHEQYV.

The chain couples TRBV7-2 to TRBJ2-7; TRBD2 might be the D (6 bases). This CDR3 comprises 14 residues. From germline, CDR1 is SGHTA and CDR2 FQGNSA. With 5 bases removed from V and 2 bases from J, the gap between germline ends came to 13 bases. The CDR3 region has the DNA TGTGCCAGCAGCCCGGGCCCGGGAGCCTACGAGCAGTACTTC. It codes for CASSPGPGAYEQYF. The full variable domain, completed using reference TRBV7-2 and TRBJ2-7, is GAGVSQSPSNKVTEKGKDVELRCDPISGHTALYWYRQSLGQGLEFLIYFQGNSAPDKSGLPSDRFSAERTGGSVSTLTIQRTQQEDSAVYLCASSPGPGAYEQYFGPGTRLTVT.

The chain uses TRBV4-2 and TRBJ1-2; possibly TRBD1 for D (6 bases). V lost 1 base and J 3 bases, leaving 9 bases between the germline ends. The CDR3 has 14 amino acids. Per the germline V gene, CDR1 is LGHNA and CDR2 is YNFKEQ. The CDR3 nucleotides are TGTGCCAGCAGCCAAGGGGACACCTACTATGGCTACACCTTC. Translating it yields CASSQGDTYYGYTF.

This chain uses TRBV27 with TRBJ1-5; D gene ambiguous. Germline assignment: CDR1 MNHEY and CDR2 SMNVEV (reference sequence). Deletions cut 4 bases from V and 7 bases from J, with 8 bases between. The CDR3 extends over 12 amino acids. CDR3 loop: CASSSSAQPQHF. CDR3 in DNA: TGTGCCAGCAGTTCTTCTGCCCAGCCCCAGCATTTT.

The chain joins TRBV4-1 to TRBJ1-6; a weak D match, TRBD1 (5 bases). This CDR3 region has 14 residues. Looked up from germline, CDR1 is MGHRA and CDR2 is YSYEKL. The V end lost 0 bases, the J end lost 10 bases, and 10 bases lay between the germline ends. CDR3 in DNA: TGCGCCAGCAGCCAAGAGGGGAGGGACTCACCCCTCCACTTT. It is translated as CASSQEGRDSPLHF.

The V gene is TRBV11-2, the J gene TRBJ2-1; tentatively, D is TRBD1 (5 bases). The CDR3 is 15 amino acids. Trimming cost V 5 bases and J 6 bases, with 17 bases left between them. Germline lookup yields CDR1 SGHAT and CDR2 FQNNGV. CDR3 residues: CASSPGFVGVNEQFF. CDR3 DNA sequence: TGTGCCAGCAGCCCAGGTTTTGTAGGGGTCAATGAGCAGTTCTTC.